This is a list of T cell receptor beta chains from one sample in a study of blood T cell repertoires in COVID-19. Data came from immunoSEQ multiplex PCR; TCRdb stores just in-frame clones and leaves some out. The table includes some 120,000 clones, roughly nine tenths detected once. The sample comprised peripheral blood. Receptors originate from a man between 65 and 85 years old with active or convalescent COVID-19. The CDR3 runs from the conserved cysteine through the conserved F or W. The D gene is left open where the match is weak. For some rows the clone size is stated as once, few or many, or as a class when expanded; others skip it.

v_call	d_call	j_call	clone_size	cdr3_nt	cdr3_aa
TRBV18	.	TRBJ2-7	.	TGTGCCAGCTCACCTGGCGGGAAGAGCACCTACGAGCAGTACTTC	CASSPGGKSTYEQYF
TRBV5-1	.	TRBJ2-3	.	TGCGCCAGCAGCTCAGGGACTAGCACAGATACGCAGTATTTT	CASSSGTSTDTQYF
TRBV18	.	TRBJ1-2	.	TGTGCCAGCTCACCTGGGCGACTACCCTATGGCTACACCTTC	CASSPGRLPYGYTF
TRBV9	TRBD1	TRBJ2-7	.	TGTGCCAGCAGCGCGGGACAGGCCCCCTACGAGCAGTACTTC	CASSAGQAPYEQYF
TRBV5-1	.	TRBJ1-1	.	TGCGCCAGCAGCTTGGACACCCATAACACTGAAGCTTTCTTT	CASSLDTHNTEAFF
TRBV11-2	.	TRBJ1-5	.	TGTGCCAGCAGCTTAGGCAGGGAACAGCCCCAGCATTTT	CASSLGREQPQHF
TRBV7-9	TRBD1	TRBJ2-2	.	TGTGCCAGCAGCTCAACCGGGACAGGGGTGGCCGGGGAGCTGTTTTTT	CASSSTGTGVAGELFF
TRBV7-9	TRBD2	TRBJ2-1	once	TGTGCCAGCAGCCGAACTAGCGGTCCGTACAATGAGCAGTTCTTC	CASSRTSGPYNEQFF
TRBV2	TRBD1	TRBJ1-6	.	TGTGCCAGCAGGGTCCCGGGACAGGGTGATTCACCCCTCCACTTT	CASRVPGQGDSPLHF
TRBV3-1/TRBV3-2	TRBD1	TRBJ2-3	.	TGTGCCAGCAGCCATCGTACAGGGGAAGCCGATACGCAGTATTTT	CASSHRTGEADTQYF
TRBV5-1	TRBD2	TRBJ2-7	.	TGCGCCAGCAGCCAAGGGACTAGCGTTTCCTACGAGCAGTACTTC	CASSQGTSVSYEQYF
TRBV5-1	TRBD1	TRBJ1-4	.	TGCGCCAGCAGCGTCGACAGGGTTAGTGAAAAACTGTTTTTT	CASSVDRVSEKLFF
TRBV5-1	TRBD2	TRBJ2-1	.	TGCGCCAGCAGCATGACTAGCCTTAAAGAGCAGTTCTTC	CASSMTSLKEQFF
TRBV19	.	TRBJ2-3	once	TGTGCCAGTAGTATCAAATCGGGACTCCATACGCAGTATTTT	CASSIKSGLHTQYF
TRBV19	TRBD1	TRBJ2-2	.	TGTGCCACCACCCTTGGGACAGGGTACGGGGAGCTGTTTTTT	CATTLGTGYGELFF
TRBV19	.	TRBJ2-1	.	TGTGCCAGTAGTATAGTAGGGGGGGTGGTCAATGAGCAGTTCTTC	CASSIVGGVVNEQFF
TRBV11-2	TRBD2	TRBJ2-2	.	TGTGCCAGCAGCCCCGGGGCGGGAGGCGGGGAGCTGTTTTTT	CASSPGAGGGELFF
TRBV29-1	.	TRBJ2-5	.	TGCAGCGCCAGGTCCCCGGCAGAGACCCAGTACTTC	CSARSPAETQYF
TRBV30	.	TRBJ1-1	.	TGTGCCTGGAGTGGAAGAGGGAACACTGAAGCTTTCTTT	CAWSGRGNTEAFF
TRBV28	TRBD1	TRBJ2-7	.	TGTGCCAGCAGTTGGGGGACAGGGGGGTACGAGCAGTACTTC	CASSWGTGGYEQYF
TRBV29-1	.	TRBJ1-1	.	TGCAGCGTTAGGCCCCAGGACACTGAAGCTTTCTTT	CSVRPQDTEAFF
TRBV10-3	.	TRBJ1-2	.	TGTGCCATCCAGAGCGGGGGGCTCGACTATGGCTACACCTTC	CAIQSGGLDYGYTF
TRBV7-9	.	TRBJ2-1	once	TGTGCCAGCCCACTAAGCGACGGGACAAAAGTGGGCAATGAGCAGTTCTTC	CASPLSDGTKVGNEQFF
TRBV27	.	TRBJ1-6	.	TGTGCCAGCAGTTTTCGACTATCACCCCTCCACTTT	CASSFRLSPLHF